These T cell receptor beta chains were read from a single sample in a study of blood T cell repertoires in COVID-19. Libraries were prepared by immunoSEQ multiplex PCR; TCRdb keeps only in-frame clonotypes and omits some of them. The sample carries roughly 300,000 clones, about 86% recorded once. The sequenced sample was PBMCs or T cells enriched from blood (not recorded which). The receptor set was obtained from a woman aged 40-49 years with acute COVID-19. CDR3s include the opening cysteine and the closing phenylalanine or tryptophan. D genes are given only for firm matches. The size entry is marked missing in some rows and otherwise reads once, few, many or a size class.

TRBJ1-2,NA,NA,TRBV9,CASSVIQEEGYTF,TGTGCCAGCAGCGTAATCCAGGAGGAAGGCTACACCTTC
TRBJ2-1,once,TRBD1,TRBV18,CASSPGQGSEQFF,TGTGCCAGCTCACCGGGACAGGGTAGTGAGCAGTTCTTC
TRBJ2-2,NA,TRBD2,TRBV25-1,CASSEPGLAGLTGELFF,TGTGCCAGCAGTGAACCGGGACTAGCGGGACTCACCGGGGAGCTGTTTTTT
TRBJ2-7,NA,NA,TRBV5-6,CASSLGRGNYEQYF,TGTGCCAGCAGCTTGGGGCGGGGCAACTACGAGCAGTACTTC
TRBJ2-3,NA,TRBD2,TRBV5-1,CASSSGLAGVGDTQYF,TGCGCCAGCAGCTCCGGACTAGCGGGAGTTGGAGATACGCAGTATTTT
TRBJ1-2,NA,NA,TRBV7-2,CASSFDRNYGYTF,TGTGCCAGCAGCTTCGACAGAAACTATGGCTACACCTTC
TRBJ1-6,NA,TRBD1,TRBV6-1,CASSVSPQGDQNSPLHF,TGTGCCAGCAGTGTCTCACCACAGGGGGACCAGAATTCACCCCTCCACTTT
TRBJ1-1,NA,NA,TRBV11-2,CASSFDRNTEAFF,TGTGCCAGCAGCTTTGACAGGAACACTGAAGCTTTCTTT
TRBJ2-1,once,TRBD2,TRBV18,CASSTGLAGATHEQFF,TGTGCCAGCTCAACGGGACTAGCGGGAGCTACACATGAGCAGTTCTTC
TRBJ2-2,NA,TRBD1,TRBV5-1,CASSLAVYIYMGQGLRAGELFF,TGCGCCAGCAGCTTGGCTGTTTATATTTATATGGGACAGGGCCTCAGAGCCGGGGAGCTGTTTTTT
TRBJ2-1,NA,TRBD2,TRBV7-9,CASSPRTSGGPGEQFF,TGTGCCAGCAGCCCGAGGACTAGCGGGGGGCCTGGTGAGCAGTTCTTC
TRBJ2-1,NA,NA,TRBV5-8,CASPRPRDSYNEQFF,TGTGCCAGCCCCAGGCCCAGGGACTCCTACAATGAGCAGTTCTTC
TRBJ2-3,NA,TRBD2,TRBV5-4,CASSFTSGSPADTQYF,TGTGCCAGCAGCTTCACTAGCGGGAGCCCCGCAGATACGCAGTATTTT
TRBJ1-1,once,NA,TRBV7-2,CASSLSPTDSTTEAFF,TGTGCCAGCAGCTTATCCCCTACGGACTCAACCACTGAAGCTTTCTTT
TRBJ2-1,NA,TRBD1,TRBV11-1,CASSSGQGSYNEQFF,TGTGCCAGCAGCTCGGGACAGGGGTCCTACAATGAGCAGTTCTTC
TRBJ1-2,NA,NA,TRBV28,CASSQWNYGYTF,TGTGCCAGCAGTCAGTGGAACTATGGCTACACCTTC
TRBJ1-1,NA,NA,TRBV10-3,CAISVGQNTEAFF,TGTGCCATCAGTGTCGGACAGAACACTGAAGCTTTCTTT
TRBJ2-3,NA,TRBD1,TRBV7-2,CASSFRTGTFGTDTQYF,TGTGCCAGCAGCTTCAGGACAGGGACTTTTGGCACAGATACGCAGTATTTT
TRBJ2-3,NA,NA,TRBV18,CASSLTGADTQYF,TGTGCCAGCTCACTGACAGGAGCAGATACGCAGTATTTT
TRBJ2-1,once,TRBD2,TRBV7-9,CASSPGLATYNEQFF,TGTGCCAGCAGCCCGGGACTAGCAACCTACAATGAGCAGTTCTTC
TRBJ1-1,NA,TRBD1,TRBV7-3,CASSQTGANTEAFF,TGTGCCAGCAGCCAGACAGGGGCAAACACTGAAGCTTTCTTT
TRBJ2-2,NA,NA,TRBV4-2,CASSPRGFGELFF,TGTGCCAGCAGCCCTAGGGGTTTCGGGGAGCTGTTTTTT
TRBJ1-1,NA,NA,TRBV19,CASSMDSTEDTEAFF,TGTGCCAGTAGTATGGACAGTACGGAGGACACTGAAGCTTTCTTT
TRBJ2-7,NA,TRBD2,TRBV6-2/TRBV6-3,CASSYSTGTSGTLSHEQYF,TGTGCCAGCAGTTACTCGACGGGGACTAGCGGGACCCTCTCCCACGAGCAGTACTTC
TRBJ1-1,NA,TRBD1,TRBV15,CATRSGDRGTEAFF,TGTGCCACCAGGAGCGGAGACAGGGGAACTGAAGCTTTCTTT
TRBJ2-1,NA,TRBD2,TRBV19,CASSLAGVKSDEQFF,TGTGCCAGTAGTCTAGCGGGAGTCAAGTCTGATGAGCAGTTCTTC
TRBJ1-4,NA,NA,TRBV7-8,CASSLAGGVPTNEKLFF,TGTGCCAGCAGCTTAGCCGGGGGGGTGCCGACTAATGAAAAACTGTTTTTT
TRBJ1-1,few,NA,TRBV5-6,CASSLRAGTEAFF,TGTGCCAGCAGCTTGCGCGCGGGGACTGAAGCTTTCTTT
TRBJ1-1,NA,TRBD1,TRBV4-2,CASSQEGGWNTEAFF,TGTGCCAGCAGCCAAGAAGGGGGCTGGAACACTGAAGCTTTCTTT
TRBJ2-2,NA,TRBD2,TRBV19,CASSRDYLNGELFF,TGTGCCAGTAGCCGGGACTACTTGAACGGGGAGCTGTTTTTT
TRBJ2-7,NA,NA,TRBV5-1,CASSRDRGGVFGEQYF,TGCGCCAGCAGCCGTGACAGGGGAGGGGTCTTTGGCGAGCAGTACTTC
TRBJ2-1,NA,NA,TRBV7-6,CASSPQSRDNYNEQFF,TGTGCCAGCAGCCCGCAAAGCAGGGATAACTACAATGAGCAGTTCTTC